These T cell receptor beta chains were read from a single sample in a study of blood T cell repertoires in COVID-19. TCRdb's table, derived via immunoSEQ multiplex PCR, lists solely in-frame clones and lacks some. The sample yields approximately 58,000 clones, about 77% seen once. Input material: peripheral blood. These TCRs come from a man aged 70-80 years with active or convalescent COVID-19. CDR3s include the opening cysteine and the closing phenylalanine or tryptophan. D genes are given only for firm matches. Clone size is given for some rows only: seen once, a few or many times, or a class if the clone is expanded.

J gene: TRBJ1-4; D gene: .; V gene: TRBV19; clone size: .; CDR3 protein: CASSSRGATNEKLFF; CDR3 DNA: TGTGCCAGTAGTTCGCGCGGAGCAACTAATGAAAAACTGTTTTTT
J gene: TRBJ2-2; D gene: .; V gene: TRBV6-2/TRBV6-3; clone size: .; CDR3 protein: CASSLAGTGTGELFF; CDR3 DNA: TGTGCCAGCAGTTTGGCGGGGACGGGGACCGGGGAGCTGTTTTTT
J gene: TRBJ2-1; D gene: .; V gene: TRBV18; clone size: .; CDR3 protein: CASSPFRTTGRNEQFF; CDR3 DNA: TGTGCCAGCTCACCATTTAGGACTACCGGTCGGAATGAGCAGTTCTTC
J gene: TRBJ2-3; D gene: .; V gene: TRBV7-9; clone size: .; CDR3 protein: CASSSGLHSSTDTQYF; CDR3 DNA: TGTGCCAGCAGCTCGGGACTCCACTCTAGCACAGATACGCAGTATTTT
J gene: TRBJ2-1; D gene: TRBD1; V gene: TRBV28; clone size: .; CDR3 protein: CASSLPPGTGAYNEQFF; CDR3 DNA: TGTGCCAGCAGTTTGCCCCCCGGGACAGGGGCTTACAATGAGCAGTTCTTC
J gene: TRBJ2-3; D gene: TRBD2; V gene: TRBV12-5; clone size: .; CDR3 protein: CASGLGRLAGVRDTQYF; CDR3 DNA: TGTGCTAGTGGTTTGGGGCGACTAGCGGGAGTCAGAGATACGCAGTATTTT
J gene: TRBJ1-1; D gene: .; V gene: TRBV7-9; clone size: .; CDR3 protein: CASSPQGFTEAFF; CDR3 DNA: TGTGCCAGCAGCCCACAGGGTTTCACTGAAGCTTTCTTT
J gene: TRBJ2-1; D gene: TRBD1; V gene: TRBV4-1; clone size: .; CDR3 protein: CASSWDRGNEQFF; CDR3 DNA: TGCGCCAGCAGTTGGGACAGGGGGAATGAGCAGTTCTTC
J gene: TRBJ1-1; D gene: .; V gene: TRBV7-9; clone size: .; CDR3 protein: CASSPALQGPRNTEAFF; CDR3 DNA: TGTGCCAGCAGCCCAGCTTTGCAGGGGCCGAGAAACACTGAAGCTTTCTTT
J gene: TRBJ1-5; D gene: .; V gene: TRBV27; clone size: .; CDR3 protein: CASTLRTRRDQPQHF; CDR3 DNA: TGTGCCAGCACTCTTAGGACTCGGAGGGATCAGCCCCAGCATTTT
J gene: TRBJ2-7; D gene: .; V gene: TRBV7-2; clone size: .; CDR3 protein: CASSLGLGVSYEQYF; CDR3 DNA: TGTGCCAGCAGCTTAGGTCTCGGGGTCTCCTACGAGCAGTACTTC
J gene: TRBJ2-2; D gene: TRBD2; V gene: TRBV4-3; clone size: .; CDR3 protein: CASSQELAGGPTGELFF; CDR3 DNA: TGCGCCAGCAGCCAAGAACTAGCGGGAGGACCTACCGGGGAGCTGTTTTTT
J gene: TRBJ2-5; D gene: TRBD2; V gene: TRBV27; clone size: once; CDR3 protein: CASSLSRGGETQYF; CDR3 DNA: TGTGCCAGCAGTTTATCACGGGGAGGGGAGACCCAGTACTTC
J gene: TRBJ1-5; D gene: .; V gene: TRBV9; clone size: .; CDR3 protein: CASSVGVGGNQPQHF; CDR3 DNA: TGTGCCAGCAGCGTAGGTGTAGGGGGCAATCAGCCCCAGCATTTT
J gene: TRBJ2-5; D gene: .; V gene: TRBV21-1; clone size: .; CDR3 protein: CASSGPRTVQETQYF; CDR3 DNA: TGTGCCAGCAGCGGACCCCGGACAGTCCAAGAGACCCAGTACTTC
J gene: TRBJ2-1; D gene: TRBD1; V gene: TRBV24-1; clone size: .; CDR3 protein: CATSVPQGEYGQFF; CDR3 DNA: TGTGCCACCAGTGTCCCACAGGGGGAGTATGGGCAGTTCTTC
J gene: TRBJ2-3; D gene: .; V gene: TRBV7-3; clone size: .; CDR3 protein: CASSLNQADTQYF; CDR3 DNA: TGTGCCAGCAGCTTAAACCAGGCAGATACGCAGTATTTT
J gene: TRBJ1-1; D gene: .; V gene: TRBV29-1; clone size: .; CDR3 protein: CSVDGRGARMNTEAFF; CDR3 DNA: TGCAGCGTTGATGGCAGGGGCGCACGGATGAACACTGAAGCTTTCTTT
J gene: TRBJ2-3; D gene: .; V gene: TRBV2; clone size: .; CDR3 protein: CASGGAGIKTDTQYF; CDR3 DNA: TGTGCCAGCGGGGGGGCAGGGATAAAGACAGATACGCAGTATTTT
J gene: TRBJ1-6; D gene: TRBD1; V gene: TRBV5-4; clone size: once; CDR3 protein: CASSSRTGSGNSPLHF; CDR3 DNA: TGTGCCAGCAGCTCTCGGACAGGGAGTGGGAATTCACCCCTCCACTTT
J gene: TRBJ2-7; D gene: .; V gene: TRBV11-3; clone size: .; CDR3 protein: CASSVRDSTYEQYF; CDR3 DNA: TGTGCCAGCAGCGTCCGGGACTCCACCTACGAGCAGTACTTC
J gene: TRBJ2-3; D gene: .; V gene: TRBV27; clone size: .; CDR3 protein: CASSSPTADTQYF; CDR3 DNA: TGTGCCAGCAGTTCCCCGACAGCCGATACGCAGTATTTT
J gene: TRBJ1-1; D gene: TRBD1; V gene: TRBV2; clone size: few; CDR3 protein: CASSALGQENTEAFF; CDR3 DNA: TGTGCCAGCAGCGCCCTGGGACAGGAGAACACTGAAGCTTTCTTT
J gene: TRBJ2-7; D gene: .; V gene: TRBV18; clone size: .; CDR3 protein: CASSHTNTGAYEQYF; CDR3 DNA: TGTGCCAGCTCACATACAAACACAGGCGCCTACGAGCAGTACTTC
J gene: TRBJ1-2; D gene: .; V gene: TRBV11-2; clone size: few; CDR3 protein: CASSFRGGYTF; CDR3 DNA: TGTGCCAGCAGCTTCAGGGGAGGCTACACCTTC
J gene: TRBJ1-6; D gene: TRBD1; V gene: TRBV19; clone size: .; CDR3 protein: CASTRDRVGSPLHF; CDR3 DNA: TGTGCCAGTACTAGGGACAGGGTGGGGTCACCCCTCCACTTT
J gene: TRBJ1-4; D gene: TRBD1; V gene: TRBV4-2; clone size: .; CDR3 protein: CASSPLGEGASTNEKLFF; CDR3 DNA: TGTGCCAGCAGCCCGTTAGGTGAGGGGGCGAGCACTAATGAAAAACTGTTTTTT
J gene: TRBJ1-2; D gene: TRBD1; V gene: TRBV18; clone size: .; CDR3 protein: CASSSGIGQAYGYTF; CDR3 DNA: TGTGCCAGCTCATCAGGCATTGGACAGGCCTATGGCTACACCTTC
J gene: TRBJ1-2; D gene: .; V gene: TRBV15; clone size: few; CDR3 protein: CATSSIRTDNYGYTF; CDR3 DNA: TGTGCCACCAGCAGCATACGGACAGATAACTATGGCTACACCTTC
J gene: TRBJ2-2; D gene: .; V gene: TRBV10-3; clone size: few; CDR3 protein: CAISQTSLHPNTGELFF; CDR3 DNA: TGTGCCATCAGTCAAACTAGCCTACACCCGAACACCGGGGAGCTGTTTTTT
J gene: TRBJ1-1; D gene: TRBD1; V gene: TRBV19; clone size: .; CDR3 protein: CASTPRGRGDTEAFF; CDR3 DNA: TGTGCCAGTACCCCCCGGGGCAGGGGGGACACTGAAGCTTTCTTT
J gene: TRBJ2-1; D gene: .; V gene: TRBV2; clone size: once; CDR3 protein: CASSGGILGEQFF; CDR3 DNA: TGTGCCAGCAGTGGCGGGATTTTAGGTGAGCAGTTCTTC
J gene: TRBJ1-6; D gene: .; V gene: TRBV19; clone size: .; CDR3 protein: CASSSAFEESPLHF; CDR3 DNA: TGTGCCAGTAGTAGTGCATTCGAGGAATCACCCCTCCACTTT
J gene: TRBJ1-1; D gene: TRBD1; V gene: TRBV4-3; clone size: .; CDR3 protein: CASSQDRQGGTEAFF; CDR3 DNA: TGCGCCAGCAGCCAAGATCGTCAGGGGGGCACTGAAGCTTTCTTT
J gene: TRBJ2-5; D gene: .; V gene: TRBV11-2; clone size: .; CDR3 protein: CASSSLRQETQYF; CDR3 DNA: TGTGCCAGCAGCTCGTTGCGGCAAGAGACCCAGTACTTC
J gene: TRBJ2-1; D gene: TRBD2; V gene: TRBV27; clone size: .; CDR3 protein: CASSLKGLAGNEQFF; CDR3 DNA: TGTGCCAGCAGTTTAAAAGGACTAGCGGGGAATGAGCAGTTCTTC
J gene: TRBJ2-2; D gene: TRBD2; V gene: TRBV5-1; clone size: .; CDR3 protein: CASSYTSGQLTGELFF; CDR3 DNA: TGCGCCAGCAGCTATACTAGCGGACAACTCACCGGGGAGCTGTTTTTT
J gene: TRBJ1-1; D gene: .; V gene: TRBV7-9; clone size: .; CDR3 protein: CASSLQRDTEAFF; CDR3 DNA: TGTGCCAGCAGCTTACAGCGAGACACTGAAGCTTTCTTT
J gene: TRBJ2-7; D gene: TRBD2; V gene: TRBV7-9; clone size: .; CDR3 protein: CASSLGTSGSSYEQYF; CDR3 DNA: TGTGCCAGCAGCTTAGGGACTAGCGGTAGCTCCTACGAGCAGTACTTC
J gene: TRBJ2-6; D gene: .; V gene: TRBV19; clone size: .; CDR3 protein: CASKIGRTGANVLTF; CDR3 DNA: TGTGCCAGTAAAATTGGGAGGACCGGGGCCAACGTCCTGACTTTC
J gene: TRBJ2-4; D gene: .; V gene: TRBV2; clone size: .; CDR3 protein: CASSLDSQALAKNIQYF; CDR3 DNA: TGTGCCAGCAGCCTGGACAGCCAAGCTCTAGCCAAAAACATTCAGTACTTC
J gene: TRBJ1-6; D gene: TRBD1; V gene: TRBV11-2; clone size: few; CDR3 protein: CASSPPGQGNSPLHF; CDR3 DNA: TGTGCCAGCAGCCCTCCGGGACAGGGGAATTCACCCCTCCACTTT
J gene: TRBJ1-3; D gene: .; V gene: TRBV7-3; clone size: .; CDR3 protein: CASCETSGNTIYF; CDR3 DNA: TGTGCCAGCTGCGAAACCTCTGGAAACACCATATATTTT
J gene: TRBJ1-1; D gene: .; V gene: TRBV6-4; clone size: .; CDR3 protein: CASTEGPGTEAFF; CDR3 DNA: TGTGCCAGCACGGAGGGACCGGGCACTGAAGCTTTCTTT